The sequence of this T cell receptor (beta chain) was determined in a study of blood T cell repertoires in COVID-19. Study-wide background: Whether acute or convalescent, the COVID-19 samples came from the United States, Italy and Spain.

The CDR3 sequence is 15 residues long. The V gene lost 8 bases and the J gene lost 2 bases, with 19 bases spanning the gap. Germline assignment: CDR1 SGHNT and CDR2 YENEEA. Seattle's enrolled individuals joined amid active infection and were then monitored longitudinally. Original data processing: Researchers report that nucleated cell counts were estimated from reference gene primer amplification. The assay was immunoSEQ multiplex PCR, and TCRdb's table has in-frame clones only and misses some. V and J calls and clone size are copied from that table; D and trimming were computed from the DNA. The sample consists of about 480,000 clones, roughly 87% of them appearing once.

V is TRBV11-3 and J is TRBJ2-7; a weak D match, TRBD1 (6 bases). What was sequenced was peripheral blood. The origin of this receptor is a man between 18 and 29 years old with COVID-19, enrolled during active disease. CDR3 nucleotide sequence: TGTGCCAGCCGTAACCAAGGGGCAGGGGCCTACGAGCAGTACTTC. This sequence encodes CASRNQGAGAYEQYF.